This T cell receptor beta chain originates from a study of blood T cell repertoires in COVID-19. Across the study: Sites across the United States, Italy and Spain contributed samples from acute and convalescent COVID-19.

This CDR3 is 17 amino acids long. The V gene lost 1 base and the J gene lost 3 bases, with 17 bases spanning the gap. Germline V gives CDR1 SGHTA, CDR2 FQGNSA. Source study methods: Estimation of nucleated cell counts was performed using reference gene primer amplification. Some clones are missing from TCRdb's copy, which holds only in-frame ones; the method was immunoSEQ multiplex PCR. V and J calls and clone size are as listed in that table; D and trimming were resolved from the DNA. The sample yields tens of thousands of clones, approximately 86% seen once. The chain has TRBV7-2 and TRBJ2-3; D might be TRBD1 (6 bases). This clonotype originated in a man aged 50 to 60 with acute or convalescent COVID-19. The sample was peripheral blood. The CDR3: CASSLGSDSKGTDTQYF. CDR3 DNA: TGTGCCAGCAGCTTAGGTTCGGACAGCAAGGGGACAGATACGCAGTATTTT.